This TCR beta chain is from a study of regulatory T cells in long-lasting Graves disease. Study-wide results and limits: Favored usage of TRBV28, TRBJ1-2 and TRBJ2-5 was recorded in persistent disease.

Sample time point: newly diagnosed GD, antithyroid drugs for less than 3 months. The TCR library was prepared using RNA isolated from PBMCs. The diagnosis of Graves' disease used American Thyroid Association guidelines. This clonotype has a count of ten or more. Its target is not known. Researchers made TCR beta libraries by using iRepertoire HTBI primers and running Arm-PCR on CDR3 regions. TCRdb reprocessed the multiplex PCR reads with MiXCR, giving one entry per CDR3 protein. The table has about 470,000 distinct CDR3 sequences, about 15% seen once. CDR1 DFQATT and CDR2 SNEGSKA come from the germline V gene (reference sequence). V was clipped by 0 bases and J by 7 bases; unmatched bases: 15. This CDR3 is 18 amino acids long. These same data were also listed under a study on T cells in Graves' hyperthyroidism and ophthalmopathy. Per that paper: When ophthalmopathy did not progress within 18 months, Graves' hyperthyroidism was considered stable. Most thyroid-expanded clonotypes above 0.001 were also found in blood.

This TCR was recovered from a woman under 40 with Graves disease. Specimen: peripheral blood mononuclear cells (PBMCs), collected at new diagnosis, from a patient treated with antithyroid drugs. The chain uses TRBV20-1 and TRBJ2-2; TRBD2 matches 9 bases. Here the CDR3 DNA reads TGCAGTGCTAGAGATCAGTTTCGGCGGGAGGGCCGTAACGGGGAGCTGTTTTTT. Translating gives CSARDQFRREGRNGELFF.